This T cell receptor beta chain was sequenced during a study of sequential checkpoint blockade in melanoma. The V gene lost 3 bases and the J gene lost 4 bases, with 14 bases spanning the gap. The CDR3 runs 14 residues. CDR1 is SGHDT and CDR2 is YYEEEE in the germline V gene. Treatment reported: randomized to nivolumab then ipilimumab (arm A) or the reverse (arm B). Using immunoSEQ multiplex PCR, the repertoire was profiled, and TCRdb retains in-frame clones only, with some absent. There are several thousand clones in the sample; around 53% occur only once, and 20% to 25% lies in the top ten. This TCR was sampled from a human donor with melanoma. The chain couples TRBV5-6 to TRBJ2-7; D may be TRBD2 (5 bases). The sequencing here drew on CD8+ T cells sorted from blood (inferred from file names), taken from a patient given nivolumab and ipilimumab in sequence. The CDR3 sequence: CASSSFRTVYEQYF. The CDR3 DNA is TGTGCCAGCAGCTCGTTTAGGACTGTGTACGAGCAGTACTTC.